This TCR beta chain was identified in a study of cytomegalovirus exposure and HLA in healthy donors (dated 2017 in TCRdb). Regarding the study in general: An earlier analysis of 587 of the donors reported approximately 300 Gb of sequence data and 117 million unique TCR beta sequences from 150 million to 200 million T cells. The study combined high-throughput TCR immunosequencing, statistical association of individual TCRs with disease status, and machine learning to predict cytomegalovirus infection status. Roughly 300 gigabases of sequencing data and approximately 93 million unique TCR sequences were included in an early release covering 550 to 800 HLA-typed donors. Donor age, sex, ethnicity and CMV serostatus were collected together with the repertoire data. Among 398 genotyped donors of the cohort, an average of about 240,000 unique TCR beta nucleotide sequences were sequenced per donor, 15% to 20% of them non-productive. Class I and class II HLA loci were covered by the typing at four-digit resolution. Among the roughly 410 genotyped donors, around 81% belonged to the genetic ancestry cluster associated with self-reported Caucasian donors. An earlier analysis of 587 of the donors used high-throughput TCR beta sequencing to judge whether each TCR beta V gene segment behaved as functional or pseudogenic. A later genetic analysis took genome-wide SNP genotypes for about three fifths of the roughly 670 donors and used that subset as a discovery cohort. In the later analysis, no new phenotypic data were used to find candidate immune exposures; instead, reliance was placed on TCR beta sequences and their occurrence across donors. The study was designed to test whether signatures of past pathogen exposure could be identified by cataloging public T cell receptors. The number of donors typed differed by locus, with roughly 620-640 for A, B, C, DRB1 and DQB1, roughly 520 for DQA1, over 600 for DPA1, and 450 to 480 for DPB1. Every repertoire in the discovery cohort had been generated on one and the same sequencing platform. In addition to the first cohort of 666 subjects, a separate validation cohort of 120 different subjects was used. To study patterns of TCR occurrence, a later analysis re-analyzed previously published TCR beta repertoires from 600 to 750 donors and added high-resolution HLA genotyping. The study used immunosequencing to profile the T cell repertoires of about 670 subjects and linked those repertoires to cytomegalovirus serostatus. Several DR-DQ haplotypes were handled as single units for association and clustering, since linkage in the cohort was strong.

In total, roughly 710 healthy bone marrow donors made up the cohort. At the time of sampling, every cohort member was nominally healthy, though immune exposures that went unrecorded were likely present. The donor tested CMV seronegative and was one of the 352 seronegative cohort members. A peripheral blood sample was collected from each donor, and TCR beta sequencing was performed on peripheral blood mononuclear cells. Genomic DNA was extracted from the blood cell samples with the Qiagen DNeasy Blood Extraction Kit. Note on this clone: What antigen it recognizes has not been identified. No quality values exist for individual bases; no much larger clone is one base distant.

Looking up the germline V gene yields CDR1 SGHRS and CDR2 YFSETQ. V is clipped by 4 bases and J by 3 bases, and the sequence between their germline boundaries is 16 bases long. The CDR3 goes from the cysteine to the phenylalanine over 15 residues. Only CDR3 DNA is held: 45 bases, read in frame from base 1. The library came from the immunoSEQ multiplex PCR assay. A mixture of 60 forward primers for TCR Vbeta segments and 13 reverse primers for TCR Jbeta segments was used in the multiplex PCR. A multiplex PCR assay on genomic DNA amplified the CDR3 region of rearranged TCR beta genes. The amplified TCR beta libraries were sequenced on the Illumina HiSeq System as 87-base-pair reads. As for the authors' bioinformatics: In a later analysis, 77 million or so unique TCR beta chains were counted across the 666 repertoires, and approximately 9.9 million of these chains were shared by at least two donors. To remove PCR and sequencing errors, raw reads were error-corrected and collapsed into unique sequences using a nearest-neighbor algorithm that merged closely related sequences. V, D and J gene segments were assigned by aligning CDR3 sequences to IMGT reference sequences. For a sequence to be retained, at least a six-nucleotide match to both a V gene segment and a J gene segment was required. A rearrangement was called productive if the CDR3 had no stop codons and remained in frame with V and J, and every other rearrangement was called non-productive. CDR3 was defined by IMGT convention, running from the second conserved V-encoded cysteine to the conserved J-encoded phenylalanine. Sequences without an unambiguous match to a single V gene segment were excluded from the earlier analysis of several hundred of the donors. An earlier analysis of several hundred of the donors classified V segments as functional when productive rearrangements were above 56.7% and as segregating when the standard deviation between donors was above 5%. A statistical classification framework was developed to diagnose cytomegalovirus status using the catalog of TCR beta chain sequences. In a later analysis, TCR nucleotide sequences were compared against IMGT/GENE-DB human TR gene sequences so that V and J genes could be assigned. A later analysis assigned CDR3 sequences and most-parsimonious VDJ recombination scenarios with the TCRdist pipeline. In a later analysis, every TCR beta chain was defined by the combination of its CDR3 amino acid sequence and its V-gene family, and reads without a unique V-gene family were dropped. To address suspected cross-contamination and a sequencing artifact, a later analysis removed 592 highly shared, low-generation-probability nucleotide sequences. A later analysis calculated a clonal expansion index for each public chain from normalized within-repertoire ranks of inferred template counts. In a later analysis, generation probabilities were computed using a VDJ recombination model fitted to out-of-frame rearrangements, and the results were checked against IGoR. A later analysis scored TCR-TCR, TCR-HLA and TCR-CMV co-occurrence with hypergeometric tests, applying a repertoire-size bias correction to TCR pairs. False discovery rates were estimated in a later analysis by permuting HLA or CMV assignments 20 times. A later analysis grouped co-occurring TCRs with DBSCAN, adding TCRdist sequence similarity when clustering within HLA-allele-positive subsets. Co-occurrence clustering excluded repertoires with fewer than 30,000 or more than 120,000 public chains, plus five with anomalous nucleotide sharing. TCRdb retrieved this table from immuneACCESS and kept in-frame rearrangements only. Not all clones are present; in checked studies, unresolved V genes account for under half, and no reason is known for the remainder. V and J calls and clone size are copied from that table; D and trimming were computed from the DNA. This sample lists about 150,000 clones; roughly 70% were detected once. The ten largest make up about 3% of the sample.

Broad study findings and their caveats: Some IMGT-functional V segments, including TRBV6-2 and TRBV6-3, could not be told apart with the 87-base-pair reads, so those segments were excluded. Cytomegalovirus status was reported to be diagnosed by the classifier with high specificity and sensitivity in both the original and validation cohorts. A later analysis found that most CMV-associated TCR beta chains appeared HLA-restricted, with HLA associations seemingly driven largely by CMV exposure. In a later analysis, HLA-associated TCR beta chains were found to be more clonally expanded and to have lower generation probabilities than equally common non-associated chains. Presence/absence analyses assumed roughly uniform sequencing depth across donors, an assumption that may not hold. An earlier analysis of approximately 530 of the donors showed that most TCR beta V segments appeared in productive rearrangements either about 90% or about 30% of the time, which broadly matched IMGT annotations. While some public TCRs were present in many individuals, most TCR sequences turned up only very rarely across donors. A further reported finding was that TCR beta sequences accurately predicted the HLA-A and HLA-B alleles for most subjects in the first cohort. Correlated functional status among segregating V segments might be attributable to linkage disequilibrium, but an unknown experimental factor could not be ruled out. A later analysis found that TCR association rates varied across HLA loci, with DRB1 alleles showing the most associated TCRs and HLA-C alleles the fewest. Only TCR beta chains were sequenced in this cohort, and the absence of alpha or paired-chain data limited detectable features. A few of the identified cytomegalovirus-associated TCR beta chains were confirmed in vitro to be specific for cytomegalovirus antigens. An association between a missense DCLRE1C variant and V-gene and J-gene trimming of TCR beta chains was found in a later genetic analysis and replicated in an independent cohort. The study gave a list of around 170 TCR beta chains associated with cytomegalovirus. A later analysis reported that several top co-occurrence clusters appeared linked to parvovirus B19, influenza, CMV and Epstein-Barr virus. CMV serostatus was the only immune exposure information available for the cohort. It was suggested by the authors that the approach could potentially be generalized to other disease states and immunological phenotypes. Because HLA typing was missing for some donors at each locus, association tests included only the typed subset. At a false discovery rate of 0.05, a later analysis linked under 20,000 TCR beta sequences to specific HLA alleles. Strong co-occurrence of HLA alleles, especially DR and DQ, made assigning TCR associations to individual alleles difficult. Because counts were too low, seventeen rarely observed V segments, including chromosome 9 orphons, were excluded from the earlier analysis of a few hundred of the donors. A later genetic analysis reported fewer N-insertions in productive TCRs among donors in an Asian-associated ancestry cluster than the roughly 720-donor mean. The sequencing pipeline was judged likely to have produced a cluster of highly shared sequence variants as a technical artifact.

The chain is assembled from TRBV5-1 and TRBJ1-2, with TRBD1 perhaps the D gene, on 5 matching bases. Sequenced input: PBMCs. This TCR came from a male donor in good health and CMV-seronegative. The bases read TGCGCCAGCAGCCCTGGGGGAGGCCTGGACTATGGCTACACCTTC. Translated, it gives CASSPGGGLDYGYTF.